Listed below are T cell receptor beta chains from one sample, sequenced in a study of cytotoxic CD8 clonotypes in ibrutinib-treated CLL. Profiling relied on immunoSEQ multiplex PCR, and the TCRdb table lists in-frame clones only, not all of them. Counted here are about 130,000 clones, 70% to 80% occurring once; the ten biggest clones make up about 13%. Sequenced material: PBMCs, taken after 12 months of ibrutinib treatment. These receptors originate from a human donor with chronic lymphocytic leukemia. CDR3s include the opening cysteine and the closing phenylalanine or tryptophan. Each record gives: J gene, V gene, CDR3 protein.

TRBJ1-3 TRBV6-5 CASSYSGVLSGNTIYF
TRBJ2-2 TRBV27 CASSLFQGSTGELFF
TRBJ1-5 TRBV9 CASSATPNQPQHF
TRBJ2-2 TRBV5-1 CASSSGLAGNTGELFF
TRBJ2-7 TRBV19 CASSIDLSGFNEQYF
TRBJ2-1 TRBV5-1 CASSLARDYLYNEQFF
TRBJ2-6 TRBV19 CASRGSGRRDRGSGANVLTF
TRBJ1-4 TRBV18 CASSPSEKLFF
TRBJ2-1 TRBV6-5 CASRSGSYSYNEQFF
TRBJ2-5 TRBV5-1 CASSPGVQETQYF
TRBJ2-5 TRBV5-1 CASSPEGLAGAEYF
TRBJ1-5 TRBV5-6 CASSFSGTGTPQHF
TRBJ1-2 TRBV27 CASSYKIPHRGYDYGYTF
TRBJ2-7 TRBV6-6 CASRSDRGLYEQYF
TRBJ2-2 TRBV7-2 CASSLVKAVTGELFF
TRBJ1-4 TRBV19 CASSTRDRANEKLFF
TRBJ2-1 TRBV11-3 CASSLEGQGRNEQFF
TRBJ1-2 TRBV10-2 CASTPGHYGYTF
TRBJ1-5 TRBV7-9 CASSLTGGPRQPQHF
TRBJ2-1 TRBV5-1 CASSPGLAYNEQFF
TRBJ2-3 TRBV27 CASSNPGLVVDTQYF
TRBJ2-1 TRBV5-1 CASSSRDYPNEQFF
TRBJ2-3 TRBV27 CASSFADTQYF
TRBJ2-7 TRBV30 CAWSEFRDRTYEQYF
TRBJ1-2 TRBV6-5 CASSLGGLNYGYTF
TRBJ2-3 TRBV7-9 CASSLGGTGDTDTQYF
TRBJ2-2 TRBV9 CASSVAQWNTGELFF
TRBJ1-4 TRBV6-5 CASSEGTGFEKLFF
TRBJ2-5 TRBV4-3 CASSQTSGNSFGTQYF
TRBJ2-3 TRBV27 CASSLAGAGNTDTQYF
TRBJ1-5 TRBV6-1 CASSERGTDNQPQHF
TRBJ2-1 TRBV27 CASSLLSGTGTYNEQFF
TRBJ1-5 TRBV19 CASSTTGGNQPQHF
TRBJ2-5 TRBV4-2 CASSQGENRGRTGSQYF
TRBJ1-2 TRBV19 CASSIWGAGGYTF
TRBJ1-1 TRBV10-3 CAISVRGNNTEAFF
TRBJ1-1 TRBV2 CASGGQGNTEAFF
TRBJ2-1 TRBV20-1 CSAIYYNEQFF
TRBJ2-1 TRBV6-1 CASSYDSYNEQFF
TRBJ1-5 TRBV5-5 CASSDGQAGGAQHF
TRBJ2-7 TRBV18 CASQGSGNSYEQYF
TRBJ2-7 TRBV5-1 CASSLVASGSSPYEQYF
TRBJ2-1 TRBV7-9 CASPPGGEQGARWTDEQFF
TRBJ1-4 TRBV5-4 CASSYWGEKLFF
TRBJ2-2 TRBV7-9 CASSLESWGNTGELFF
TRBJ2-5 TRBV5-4 CASSLGGPNVRETQYF